This TCR beta chain comes out of a study of blood T cells in healthy people across ages. Regarding the study as a whole: Lack of knowledge of donor CMV status possibly confounded expanded clonotype changes. It was the long-lived donors that had more naive CD4+ cells and higher diversity than aged donors.

Of note for this clonotype: Its antigen is currently unknown.

Donation came from healthy Caucasian individuals in Russia who were aged about 6 to 100. The germline V gene encodes CDR1 MDHEN and CDR2 SYDVKM. This CDR3 is built from 12 residues. Using a J-beta primer mix together with a sample-barcoded 5' primer, a second PCR was run for roughly 6 to 12 cycles. TCRdb processed the 5' RACE reads anew with MiXCR; each CDR3 protein has one entry. The table includes about 1.4 million distinct CDR3 sequences, 55% to 75% detected once. This receptor was identified in a man aged 18-30 years in good health. The sequencing sample was made of blood. This chain links TRBV28 with TRBJ2-5; no reliable D call. Matching the DNA end better, TRBJ2-7 makes the J call doubtful. The CDR3 reads CASGISDSEQYF. Here the CDR3 DNA reads TGTGCCAGCGGTATCAGTGACTCCGAGCAGTACTTC.